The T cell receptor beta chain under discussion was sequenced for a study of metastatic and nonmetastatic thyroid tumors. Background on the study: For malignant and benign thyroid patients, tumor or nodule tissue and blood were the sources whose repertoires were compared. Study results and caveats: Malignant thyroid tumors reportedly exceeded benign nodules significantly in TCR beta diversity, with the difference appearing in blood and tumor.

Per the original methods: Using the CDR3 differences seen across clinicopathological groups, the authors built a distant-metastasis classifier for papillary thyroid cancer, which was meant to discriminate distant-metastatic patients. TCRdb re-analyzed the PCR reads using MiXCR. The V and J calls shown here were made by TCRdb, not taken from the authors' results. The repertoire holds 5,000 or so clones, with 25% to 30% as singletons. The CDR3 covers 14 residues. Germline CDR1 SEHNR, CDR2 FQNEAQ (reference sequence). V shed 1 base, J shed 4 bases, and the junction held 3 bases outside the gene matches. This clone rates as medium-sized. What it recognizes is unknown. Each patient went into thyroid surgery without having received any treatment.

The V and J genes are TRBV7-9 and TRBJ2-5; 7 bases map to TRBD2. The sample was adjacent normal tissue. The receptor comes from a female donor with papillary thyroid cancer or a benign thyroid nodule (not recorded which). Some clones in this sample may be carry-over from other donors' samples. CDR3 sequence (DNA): TGTGCCAGCAGCTTAGGGGGAGGGGCAGAGACCCAGTACTTC. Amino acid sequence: CASSLGGGAETQYF.